This T cell receptor (beta chain) emerged from a study of cytomegalovirus exposure and HLA in healthy donors. It was with 60 Vbeta and 13 Jbeta primers that the PCR ran. Clones were sequenced by immunoSEQ multiplex PCR, and TCRdb holds only the in-frame ones, with some missing. The profile shows under 200,000 clones, approximately 85% of them singletons. Trimming removed 7 bases at V and 7 bases at J, with 16 bases between. Germline V gene data show CDR1 as MDHEN and CDR2 as SYDVKM. This CDR3 contains 13 residues. A single count supports this clone. The sequence derives from a woman between 18 and 30 years old in good health and CMV-seronegative. This chain joins TRBV28 and TRBJ1-2; tentatively, D is TRBD1 (6 bases). Input material: PBMCs. The CDR3 DNA follows: TGTGCCAGCACCCTGGATCGCAGGGGTGGCTACACCTTC. Encoded protein: CASTLDRRGGYTF.